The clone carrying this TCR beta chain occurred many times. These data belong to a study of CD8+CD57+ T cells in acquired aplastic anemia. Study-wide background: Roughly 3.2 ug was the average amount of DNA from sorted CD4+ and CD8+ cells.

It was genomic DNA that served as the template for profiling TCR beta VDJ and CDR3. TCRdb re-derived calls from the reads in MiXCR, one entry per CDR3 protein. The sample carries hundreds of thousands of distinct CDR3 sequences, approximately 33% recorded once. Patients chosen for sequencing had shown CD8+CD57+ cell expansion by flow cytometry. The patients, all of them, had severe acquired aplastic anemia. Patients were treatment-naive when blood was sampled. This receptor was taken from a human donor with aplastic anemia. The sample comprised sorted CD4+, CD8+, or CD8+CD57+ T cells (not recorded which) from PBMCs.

CDR3 amino acids: CASSAGLAGSTDTQYF. Here the CDR3 DNA reads TGTGCCAGCAGTGCAGGACTAGCGGGTAGCACAGATACGCAGTATTTT. The rearrangement links TRBV9 to TRBJ2-3, with 11 bases identical to TRBD2. The CDR3 spans 16 residues. Trimming cost V 5 bases and J 0 bases; bases outside gene matches: 5. From germline, CDR1 is SGDLS and CDR2 YYNGEE.